These 16 T cell receptor beta chains share one sample of origin, sequenced in a study of PD-L1 blockade in urothelial cancer. Sequencing used immunoSEQ multiplex PCR; TCRdb keeps in-frame clones, though not all of them. The table lists 35,000 to 40,000 clones, 80% to 95% of them singletons. The sequencing here drew on PBMCs, taken around atezolizumab (anti-PD-L1) treatment. The receptors here all came from a man in his 70s with urothelial cancer.

The J gene is TRBJ2-1, the V gene TRBV5-8; the D gene is possibly TRBD2 (6 bases). Trimming removed 7 bases from V and 0 bases from J, with 20 bases in between. Germline lookup yields CDR1 SGHTS and CDR2 YDEGEE. CDR3 length: 17 residues. The CDR3 bases are TGTGCCAGCGTCTTTCGGGGGACGAGGGGCTCCTACAATGAGCAGTTCTTC. This gives the protein CASVFRGTRGSYNEQFF.

The chain links TRBV19 to TRBJ2-6; TRBD1 matches 9 bases. The germline gives CDR1 LNHDA, CDR2 SQIVND (reference sequence). The V gene end was trimmed by 1 base and the J gene end by 2 bases; junction bases not matched to a gene: 9. The CDR3 sequence is 19 residues long. The CDR3 DNA is TGTGCCAGTAGTATAGCCTCAGGGACAGGGTATACTGGGGCCAACGTCCTGACTTTC. Amino acids: CASSIASGTGYTGANVLTF.

This chain uses TRBV30 with TRBJ2-3; no clear D gene. V gave up 3 bases and J gave up 1 base, with 14 bases separating them. The CDR3 spans 15 residues. CDR1 and CDR2 (germline): GTSNPN, SVGIG (reference sequence). The CDR3 region has the DNA TGTGCCTGGAGCTCGCCCTGGGCCCGCACAGATACGCAGTATTTT. It encodes CAWSSPWARTDTQYF. Using reference TRBV30 and TRBJ2-3 for the parts outside the CDR3, the full variable domain is SQTIHQWPATLVQPVGSPLSLECTVEGTSNPNLYWYRQAAGRGLQLLFYSVGIGQISSEVPQNLSASRPQDRQFILSSKKLLLSDSGFYLCAWSSPWARTDTQYFGPGTRLTVL.

J is TRBJ2-5 and V is TRBV2; 8 bases are shared with TRBD1. Germline CDR1 SNHLY, CDR2 FYNNEI. J gave up 1 base and V 4 bases, and 2 bases lay outside the gene matches. There are 14 residues in the CDR3. The CDR3 protein is CASSGQGFQETQYF. For the CDR3, the DNA is TGTGCCAGCAGTGGACAGGGGTTCCAAGAGACCCAGTACTTC.

This chain uses TRBV19 with TRBJ2-7; a possible D gene is TRBD2 (7 bases). CDR3 length: 14 amino acids. Germline CDR1 reads LNHDA; CDR2 reads SQIVND (reference sequence). V lost 6 bases and J lost 6, with 18 bases in between. The CDR3 DNA sequence: TGTGCCAGTAGCGTGGGGGGGGGCGTCTCCGAGCAGTACTTC. This sequence encodes CASSVGGGVSEQYF.

J is TRBJ2-2 and V is TRBV19; 7 bases agree with TRBD1. Germline assignment: CDR1 LNHDA and CDR2 SQIVND (reference sequence). The CDR3 is 14 residues long. V gave up 4 bases and J gave up 4 bases; unmatched junction bases: 3. The CDR3 here is CASSRDRPTGELFF. The CDR3 DNA reads TGTGCCAGTAGTAGGGACAGACCCACCGGGGAGCTGTTTTTT.

This chain connects TRBV15 to TRBJ1-4; TRBD1 matches 7 bases. V shed 4 bases and J 0 bases; nucleotides not matched to a gene: 5. This CDR3 has 16 residues. Germline V gene lookup returns CDR1 LNHNV and CDR2 YYDKDF (reference sequence). CDR3 coding DNA: TGTGCCACCAGCAAACAGGGGACTGCAACTAATGAAAAACTGTTTTTT. Translated, it gives CATSKQGTATNEKLFF.

The chain joins TRBV9 to TRBJ2-2; TRBD2 matches 10 bases. Germline V CDR1 and CDR2: SGDLS, YYNGEE. CDR3 length: 16 amino acids. V was pared by 7 bases and J by 1 base, with 7 bases of the junction left unmatched. CDR3 sequence reads: CASSVSGRRNTGELFF. As DNA, the CDR3 is TGTGCCAGCTCAGTTAGCGGGAGGAGGAACACCGGGGAGCTGTTTTTT.

The chain has TRBV27 and TRBJ2-2; TRBD1 matches 9 bases. V lost 6 bases and J lost 3; bases outside the gene matches: 5. The CDR3 is made up of 15 amino acids. Germline CDR1 is MNHEY and CDR2 is SMNVEV (reference sequence). This CDR3 is CASSLGQGYTGELFF. CDR3 in DNA: TGTGCCAGCAGCCTTGGACAGGGGTACACCGGGGAGCTGTTTTTT.

The chain carries TRBV10-2 and TRBJ2-7, with a possible D match to TRBD2 (5 bases). The V gene lost 8 bases and the J gene lost 3 bases, with 20 bases spanning the gap. Germline CDR1 is WSHSY and CDR2 is SAAADI. The CDR3 spans 15 residues. CDR3 in DNA: TGCGCCAGCGGCGAGGGCGGATTCAAGATCTACGAGCAGTACTTC. It specifies CASGEGGFKIYEQYF.

The V call is TRBV14, the J call TRBJ2-7; 8 bases align to TRBD2. The length of the CDR3 is 14 residues. Germline assignment: CDR1 SGHDN and CDR2 FVKESK. V was clipped by 1 base and J by 6 bases; unmatched bases: 5. DNA for the CDR3: TGTGCCAGCAGCCAAGTGTACGGGGGGGGCGAGCAGTACTTC. As protein: CASSQVYGGGEQYF.

This rearrangement joins TRBV5-4 to TRBJ2-5; weak D call: TRBD2 (5 bases). The CDR3 is 15 amino acids. Germline CDR1 is SGHNT and CDR2 is YYREEE (reference sequence). Trimming took off 0 bases at V and 4 bases at J, with 13 bases between the two ends. This CDR3 is CASSLGGAGLETQYF. DNA of the CDR3: TGTGCCAGCAGCTTGGGAGGTGCGGGTTTAGAGACCCAGTACTTC.

The chain's CDR3 is CASSVEGYYQETQYF. The CDR3 nucleotides read TGTGCCAGCAGTGTGGAGGGCTATTACCAAGAGACCCAGTACTTC. The chain has TRBV9 and TRBJ2-5; possibly TRBD2 for D (6 bases). Between the trimmed V and J ends, which lost 5 bases and 0 bases, there was a span of 14 bases. The CDR3 has 15 amino acids. Germline V gene data show CDR1 as SGDLS and CDR2 as YYNGEE.

The chain is built from TRBV18 and TRBJ1-5, with TRBD1 matching over 7 bases. CDR1 is KGHSH and CDR2 is LQKENI in the germline V gene. The trim removed 6 bases at V and 7 bases at J, leaving 6 bases unmatched. The CDR3 runs 13 residues. The CDR3 bases are TGTGCCAGCTCGTCGGGACAGCAGCAGCCCCAGCATTTT. It specifies CASSSGQQQPQHF.

The chain has TRBV19 and TRBJ2-5; 11 positions agree with TRBD1. CDR1 and CDR2 from the germline V gene are LNHDA and SQIVND (reference sequence). J lost 4 bases, V lost 5 bases, and 6 bases had no gene match. CDR3 length: 15 amino acids. CDR3 in DNA: TGTGCCAGTAGTGCTAGGACAGGGGGCGGAGAGACCCAGTACTTC. It translates to CASSARTGGGETQYF.

Only a few counts were recorded for this clone. The V and J genes are TRBV6-1 and TRBJ2-3; a possible D gene is TRBD1 (6 bases). V was pared by 4 bases and J by 2 bases, with 22 bases between. CDR1 is MNHNS and CDR2 is SASEGT in the germline V gene. CDR3 length equals 18 residues. The CDR3 nucleotides read TGTGCCAGCAGTGGGACCGCTCACTGGACAGCCCTCACAGATACGCAGTATTTT. This codes for CASSGTAHWTALTDTQYF.